This T cell receptor (beta chain) emerged from a study of shared clonotypes between healthy human individuals. Study-level background: Two women and a few men aged 18 to 49 served as donors. Overall study results and limits: With few donors, the genetic and exposure-history diversity represented was limited. Rarefaction indicated that sorted-subset sequencing remained incomplete although depth was large.

This clone was seen only a few times. What it binds is not known. The identical CDR3 is also encoded by other nucleotide sequences in the sample. Division of CD4+ cells produced a CD45RA+ naive subset and a CD45RA-negative memory subset. The junction had 2 bases not matched to a gene; V was cut back by 5 bases and J by 2 bases. CDR1 is SGHAT, CDR2 FQNNGV, per germline. This CDR3 region has 13 residues. Sequencing used immunoSEQ multiplex PCR; TCRdb keeps in-frame clones, though not all of them. The sample includes 1,100,000 or so clones, approximately 78% of them seen just once. The chain recombines TRBV11-2 with TRBJ1-2; the match to TRBD1 covers 7 bases. The TCR sequence derives from a man between 18 and 29 years old in good health. Some clones in this sample may be carry-over from other donors' samples. Sequences were obtained from memory CD4+ T cells from PBMCs. Subset reported: CD45RA-negative fraction. In DNA form, the CDR3 reads TGTGCCAGCAGCCTGGGACAGAACTATGGCTACACCTTC. Translating gives CASSLGQNYGYTF.